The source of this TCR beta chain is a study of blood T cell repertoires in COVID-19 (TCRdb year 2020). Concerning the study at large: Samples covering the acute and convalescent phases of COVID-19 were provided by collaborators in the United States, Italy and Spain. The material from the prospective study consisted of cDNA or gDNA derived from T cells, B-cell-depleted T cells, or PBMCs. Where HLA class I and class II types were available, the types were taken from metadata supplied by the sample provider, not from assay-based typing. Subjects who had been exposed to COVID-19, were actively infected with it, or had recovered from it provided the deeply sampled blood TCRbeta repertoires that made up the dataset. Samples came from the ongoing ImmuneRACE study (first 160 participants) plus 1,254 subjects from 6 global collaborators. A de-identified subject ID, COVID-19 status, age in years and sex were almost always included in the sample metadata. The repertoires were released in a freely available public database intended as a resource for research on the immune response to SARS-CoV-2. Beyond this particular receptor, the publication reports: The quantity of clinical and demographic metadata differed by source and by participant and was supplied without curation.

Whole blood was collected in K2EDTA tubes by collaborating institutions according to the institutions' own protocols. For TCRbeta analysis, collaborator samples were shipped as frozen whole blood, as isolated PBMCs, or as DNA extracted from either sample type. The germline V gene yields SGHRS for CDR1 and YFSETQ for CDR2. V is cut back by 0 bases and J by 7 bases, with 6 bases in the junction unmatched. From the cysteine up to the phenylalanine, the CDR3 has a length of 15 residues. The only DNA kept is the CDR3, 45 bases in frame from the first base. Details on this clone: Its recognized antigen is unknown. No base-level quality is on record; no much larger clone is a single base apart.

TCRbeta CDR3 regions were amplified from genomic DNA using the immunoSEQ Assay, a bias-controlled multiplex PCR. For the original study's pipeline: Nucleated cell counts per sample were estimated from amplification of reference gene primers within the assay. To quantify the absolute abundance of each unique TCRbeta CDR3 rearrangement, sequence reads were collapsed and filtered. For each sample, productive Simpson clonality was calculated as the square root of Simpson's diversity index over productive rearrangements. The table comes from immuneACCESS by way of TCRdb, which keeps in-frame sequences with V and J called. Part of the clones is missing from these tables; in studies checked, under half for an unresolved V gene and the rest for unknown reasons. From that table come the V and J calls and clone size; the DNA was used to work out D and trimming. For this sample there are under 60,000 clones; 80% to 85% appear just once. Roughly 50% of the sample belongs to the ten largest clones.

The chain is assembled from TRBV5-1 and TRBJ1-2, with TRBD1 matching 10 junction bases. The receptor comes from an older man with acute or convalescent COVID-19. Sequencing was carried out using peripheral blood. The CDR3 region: CASSLVGDRGTGYTF. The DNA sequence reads TGCGCCAGCAGCTTGGTGGGGGACAGGGGAACTGGCTACACCTTC.